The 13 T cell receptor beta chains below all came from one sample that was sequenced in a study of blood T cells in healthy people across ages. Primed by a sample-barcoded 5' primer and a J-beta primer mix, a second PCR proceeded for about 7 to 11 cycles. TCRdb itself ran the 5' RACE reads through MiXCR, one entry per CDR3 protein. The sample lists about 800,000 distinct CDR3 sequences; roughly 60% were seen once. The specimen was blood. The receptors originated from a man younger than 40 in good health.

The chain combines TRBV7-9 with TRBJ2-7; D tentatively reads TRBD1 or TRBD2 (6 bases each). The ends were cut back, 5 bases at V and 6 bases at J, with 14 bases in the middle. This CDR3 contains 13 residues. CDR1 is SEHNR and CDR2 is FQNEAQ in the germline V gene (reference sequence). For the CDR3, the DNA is TGTGCCAGCAGCCCATATGGAGGGGGCGAGCAGTACTTC. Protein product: CASSPYGGGEQYF. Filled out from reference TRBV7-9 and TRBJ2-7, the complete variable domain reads DTGVSQNPRHKITKRGQNVTFRCDPISEHNRLYWYRQTLGQGPEFLTYFQNEAQLEKSRLLSDRFSAERPKGSFSTLEIQRTEQGDSAMYLCASSPYGGGEQYFGPGTRLTVT.

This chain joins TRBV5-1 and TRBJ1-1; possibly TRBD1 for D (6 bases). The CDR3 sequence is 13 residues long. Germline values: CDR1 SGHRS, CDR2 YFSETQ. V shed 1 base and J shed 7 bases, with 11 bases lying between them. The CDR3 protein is CASSLTGNGEAFF. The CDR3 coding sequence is TGCGCCAGCAGCTTGACAGGGAACGGTGAAGCTTTCTTT.

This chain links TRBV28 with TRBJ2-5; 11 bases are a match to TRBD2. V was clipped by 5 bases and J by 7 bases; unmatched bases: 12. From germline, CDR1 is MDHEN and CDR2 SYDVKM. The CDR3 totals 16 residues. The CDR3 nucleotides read TGTGCCAGCAGTCCCTCGCTAGCGGGGGGCTTGAGGACCCAGTACTTC. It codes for CASSPSLAGGLRTQYF.

For the CDR3, the DNA is TGCAGTGCTACGCCCGGGGTTAGCACCTACGAGCAGTACTTC. It is translated as CSATPGVSTYEQYF. This sequence joins TRBV20-1 and TRBJ2-7, with D maybe TRBD2 (5 bases). Trimming cost V 4 bases and J 2 bases, with 15 bases left between them. CDR1 is DFQATT and CDR2 is SNEGSKA in the germline V gene (reference sequence). The CDR3 is 14 amino acids.

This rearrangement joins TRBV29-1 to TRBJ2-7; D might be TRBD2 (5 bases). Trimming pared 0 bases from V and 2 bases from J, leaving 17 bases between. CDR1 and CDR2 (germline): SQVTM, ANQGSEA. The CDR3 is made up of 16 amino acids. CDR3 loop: CSVEDLSENNAYEQYF. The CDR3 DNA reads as TGCAGCGTTGAAGATCTTAGCGAGAATAACGCCTACGAGCAGTACTTC.

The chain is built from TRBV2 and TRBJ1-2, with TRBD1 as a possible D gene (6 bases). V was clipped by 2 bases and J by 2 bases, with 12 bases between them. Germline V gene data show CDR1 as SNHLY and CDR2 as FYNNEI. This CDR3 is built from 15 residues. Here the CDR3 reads CASSEWGHQNYGYTF. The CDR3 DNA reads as TGTGCCAGCAGTGAATGGGGACACCAGAACTATGGCTACACCTTC.

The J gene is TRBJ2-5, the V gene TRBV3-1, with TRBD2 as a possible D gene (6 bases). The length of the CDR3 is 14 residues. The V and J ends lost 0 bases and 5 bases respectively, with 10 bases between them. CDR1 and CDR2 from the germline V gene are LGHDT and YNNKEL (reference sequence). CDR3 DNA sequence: TGTGCCAGCAGCCAAGATCCGGGGAGGGAGACCCAGTACTTC. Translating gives CASSQDPGRETQYF.

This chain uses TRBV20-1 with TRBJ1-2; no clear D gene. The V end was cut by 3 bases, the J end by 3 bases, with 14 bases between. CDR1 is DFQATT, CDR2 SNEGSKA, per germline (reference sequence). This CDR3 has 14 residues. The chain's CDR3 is CSARVLGQDYGYTF. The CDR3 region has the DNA TGCAGTGCTAGGGTTCTTGGGCAGGACTATGGCTACACCTTC.

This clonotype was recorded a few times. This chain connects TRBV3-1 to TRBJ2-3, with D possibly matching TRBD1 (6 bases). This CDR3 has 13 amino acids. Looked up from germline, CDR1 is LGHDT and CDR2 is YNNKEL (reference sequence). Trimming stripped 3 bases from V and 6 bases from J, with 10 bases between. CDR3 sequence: CASSHEGGDTQYF. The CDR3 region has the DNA TGTGCCAGCAGCCATGAAGGGGGTGATACGCAGTATTTT.

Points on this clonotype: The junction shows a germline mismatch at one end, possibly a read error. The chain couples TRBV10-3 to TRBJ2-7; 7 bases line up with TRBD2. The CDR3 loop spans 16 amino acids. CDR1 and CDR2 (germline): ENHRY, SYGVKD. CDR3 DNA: TGTGCCAGCAGTGAGCCTAAGACTAGCCTGATGTACGAGCAGTACTTC. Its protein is CASSEPKTSLMYEQYF.

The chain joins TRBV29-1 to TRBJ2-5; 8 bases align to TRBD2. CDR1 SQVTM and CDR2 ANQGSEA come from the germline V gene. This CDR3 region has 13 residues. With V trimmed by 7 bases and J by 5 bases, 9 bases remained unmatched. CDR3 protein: CSAVSGGPETQYF. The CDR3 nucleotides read TGCAGCGCCGTGAGCGGGGGCCCCGAGACCCAGTACTTC.

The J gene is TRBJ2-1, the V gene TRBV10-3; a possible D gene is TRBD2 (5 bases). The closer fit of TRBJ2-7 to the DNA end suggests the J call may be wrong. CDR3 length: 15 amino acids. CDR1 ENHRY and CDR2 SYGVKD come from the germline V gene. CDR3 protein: CAISDERTPYNEQYF. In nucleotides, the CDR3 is TGTGCCATCAGTGATGAGCGGACCCCGTACAATGAGCAGTACTTC.

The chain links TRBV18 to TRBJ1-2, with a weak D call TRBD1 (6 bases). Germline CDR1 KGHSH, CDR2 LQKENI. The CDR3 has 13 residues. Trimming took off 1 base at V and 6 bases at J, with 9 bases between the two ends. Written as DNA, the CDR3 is TGTGCCAGCTCACCACGGACAGAGGATGGCTACACCTTC. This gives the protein CASSPRTEDGYTF.